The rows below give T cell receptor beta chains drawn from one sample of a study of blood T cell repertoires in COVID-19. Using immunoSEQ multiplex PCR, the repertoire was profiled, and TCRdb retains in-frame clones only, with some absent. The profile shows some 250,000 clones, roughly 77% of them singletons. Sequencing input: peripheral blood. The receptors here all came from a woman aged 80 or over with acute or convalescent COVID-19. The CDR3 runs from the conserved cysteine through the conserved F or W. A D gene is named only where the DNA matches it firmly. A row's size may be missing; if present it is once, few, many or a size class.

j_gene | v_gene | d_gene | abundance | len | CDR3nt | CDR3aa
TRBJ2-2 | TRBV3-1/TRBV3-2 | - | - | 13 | TGTGCCAGCAGACAGACGGCATCCGGGGAGCTGTTTTTT | CASRQTASGELFF
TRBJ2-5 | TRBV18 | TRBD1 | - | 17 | TGTGCCAGCTCACTTAATTACGGGACAGGGGGCCGTGAGACCCAGTACTTC | CASSLNYGTGGRETQYF
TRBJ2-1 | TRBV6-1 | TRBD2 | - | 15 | TGTGCCAGCAGTTCCCCAGCGGGAGATTACAATGAGCAGTTCTTC | CASSSPAGDYNEQFF
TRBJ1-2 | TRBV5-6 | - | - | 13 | TGTGCCAGCAGCTTGGCGGCGGTTTATGGCTACACCTTC | CASSLAAVYGYTF
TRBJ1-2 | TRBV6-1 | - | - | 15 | TGTGCCAGCAGTGAAGGGGTAGGGAGGAACTATGGCTACACCTTC | CASSEGVGRNYGYTF
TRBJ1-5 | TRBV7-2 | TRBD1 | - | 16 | TGTGCCAGCAGCTTCGGGGGCCGGGACAGACATCAGCCCCAGCATTTT | CASSFGGRDRHQPQHF
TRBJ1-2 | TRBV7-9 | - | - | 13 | TGTGCCAGCAGCCGAAACACTAACTATGGCTACACCTTC | CASSRNTNYGYTF
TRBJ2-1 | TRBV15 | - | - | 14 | TGTGCCACCAGCAGAGCCCGGGTATACAATGAGCAGTTCTTC | CATSRARVYNEQFF
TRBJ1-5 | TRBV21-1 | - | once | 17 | TGTGCCAGCAGACCTATTCGACAGGGGAATAGCAATCAGCCCCAGCATTTT | CASRPIRQGNSNQPQHF
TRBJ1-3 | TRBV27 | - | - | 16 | TGTGCCAGCAGTTTACGGGGGTCCAACTCTGGAAACACCATATATTTT | CASSLRGSNSGNTIYF
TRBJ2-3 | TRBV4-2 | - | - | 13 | TGTGCCAGCAGCCAAGATCTATTGGATACGCAGTATTTT | CASSQDLLDTQYF